Below, one T cell receptor beta chain is given with its context. The antigen is undetermined. Assay: immunoSEQ multiplex PCR; the TCRdb copy retains only in-frame clones and omits some. The data hold 55,000 to 65,000 clones, with approximately 92% observed a single time. The data were taken from a study of cytomegalovirus exposure and HLA in healthy donors. Study findings and constraints: Whilst most TCR sequences proved rare, a subset of public TCRs occurred across many donors. In vitro work confirmed that a few CMV-associated chains recognize CMV antigens. High sensitivity and specificity were reportedly achieved when the classifier diagnosed cytomegalovirus status. Subsequent analysis revealed that first-cohort TCR clusters tended to co-occur in the approximately 120 validation repertoires.

The specimen sequenced was PBMCs. The receptor was isolated from a young man in good health and CMV-seronegative.

CDR3 residues: CAITPRQGPNEKLFF. CDR3 nucleotides: TGTGCCATCACCCCTCGACAGGGCCCTAATGAAAAACTGTTTTTT. The chain has TRBV10-3 and TRBJ1-4, with 7 nucleotides matching TRBD1. V shed 7 bases and J 3 bases; nucleotides not matched to a gene: 8. CDR1 ENHRY and CDR2 SYGVKD come from the germline V gene. This CDR3 is 15 amino acids long.